Sequencing of this T cell receptor beta chain was carried out in a study of blood T cell repertoires in COVID-19. This CDR3 is 14 amino acids long. The germline gives CDR1 SNHLY, CDR2 FYNNEI. V was pared by 6 bases and J by 5 bases, with 5 bases of the junction left unmatched. Profiled with immunoSEQ multiplex PCR; TCRdb holds only in-frame clones, not every one. The sample consists of around 200,000 clones, approximately 90% of them appearing once. The J gene is TRBJ1-1, the V gene TRBV2, with 11 bases fitting TRBD1. The origin of this receptor is a woman between 18 and 29 years old who had recovered from COVID-19. The sample taken for sequencing was peripheral blood. The CDR3 DNA reads TGTGCCAGCAGGGACAGGGGGCGGGAGACTGAAGCTTTCTTT. Protein sequence: CASRDRGRETEAFF.